The 28 T cell receptor beta chains below were found in one sample sequenced in a study of T cell changes during pregnancy in multiple sclerosis. Here immunoSEQ multiplex PCR was the method, and the copy in TCRdb shows in-frame clones only, minus some. Altogether over 55,000 clones are present, roughly 90% being singletons, with the ten largest covering more than 8%. The sample consisted of peripheral blood, taken after pregnancy. These receptors were collected from a female donor in good health, enrolled as a control in a pregnancy study.

This chain links TRBV5-4 with TRBJ2-7, with TRBD2 as a possible D gene (6 bases). The CDR3 loop spans 15 amino acids. Trimming removed 3 bases at V and 2 bases at J, with 15 bases between. Germline-derived CDR1 and CDR2 are SGHNT and YYREEE (reference sequence). CDR3 sequence: CASSSAGLPPYEQYF. The CDR3 DNA reads as TGTGCCAGCAGCTCGGCGGGGCTACCTCCCTACGAGCAGTACTTC.

CDR3 in DNA: TGTGCCAGCAGCAAAGTAGCGGTTCTAGCCAAAAACATTCAGTACTTC. Its protein is CASSKVAVLAKNIQYF. The chain couples TRBV21-1 to TRBJ2-4; TRBD2 is taken as the D call from the table, unchecked against the DNA. TRBV21-1 is labeled a pseudogene. The CDR3 is 16 residues long.

The J gene is TRBJ1-1, the V gene TRBV27; a weak D match, TRBD1 (5 bases). The CDR3 consists of 14 residues. V lost 6 bases and J lost 7, with 18 bases in between. Germline V gives CDR1 MNHEY, CDR2 SMNVEV (reference sequence). The CDR3 DNA follows: TGTGCCAGCAGCCTCAGTGGGGCGTTAGATGAAGCTTTCTTT. It yields the protein CASSLSGALDEAFF.

The chain has TRBV30 and TRBJ2-2; 7 bases fit TRBD2. CDR1 is GTSNPN and CDR2 is SVGIG in the germline V gene (reference sequence). This CDR3 region has 14 residues. The V segment lost 5 bases and the J segment 2 bases; nucleotides outside the gene matches: 5. The CDR3 DNA reads TGTGCCTGGGGGGGGGTCACCAACACCGGGGAGCTGTTTTTT. It codes for CAWGGVTNTGELFF. The whole variable domain, remainder taken from reference TRBV30 and TRBJ2-2, is SQTIHQWPATLVQPVGSPLSLECTVEGTSNPNLYWYRQAAGRGLQLLFYSVGIGQISSEVPQNLSASRPQDRQFILSSKKLLLSDSGFYLCAWGGVTNTGELFFGEGSRLTVL.

The CDR3 here is CASSWGTGGNQPQHF. CDR3 sequence (DNA): TGTGCCAGCAGTTGGGGGACGGGGGGCAATCAGCCCCAGCATTTT. The chain recombines TRBV6-5 with TRBJ1-5; possibly TRBD1 for D (5 bases). V lost 4 bases and J lost 2, with 12 bases in between. This CDR3 is built from 15 residues. Per germline, CDR1 MNHEY and CDR2 SVGAGI.

This clone was counted a single time. The chain recombines TRBV2 with TRBJ2-5, with 9 bases matching TRBD2. The CDR3 is 15 residues long. J gave up 5 bases and V 10 bases, and 14 bases lay outside the gene matches. CDR1 SNHLY and CDR2 FYNNEI come from the germline V gene. The CDR3 DNA reads TGTGCCACTTTGACTAGCGGTCGACGCGGGGAGACCCAGTACTTC. It translates to CATLTSGRRGETQYF.

The V gene is TRBV18, the J gene TRBJ1-5, with TRBD1 as a possible D gene (6 bases). This CDR3 is 19 amino acids long. CDR1 and CDR2 from the germline V gene are KGHSH and LQKENI. Trimming stripped 6 bases from V and 1 base from J, with 25 bases between. The chain's CDR3 is CASSLLPKGGGLSNQPQHF. The CDR3 region has the DNA TGTGCCAGCTCCCTGCTGCCGAAGGGAGGGGGGTTGAGCAATCAGCCCCAGCATTTT.

The genes are TRBV2 and TRBJ1-3, with a tentative D call TRBD1 (6 bases). CDR1 and CDR2 (germline): SNHLY, FYNNEI. The CDR3 is made up of 14 amino acids. The V end lost 4 bases, the J end lost 2 bases, and 9 bases lay between the germline ends. For the CDR3, the DNA is TGTGCCAGCAGTGCCGGGACACCTGGAAACACCATATATTTT. Translation gives CASSAGTPGNTIYF.

Of note for this clone: Other DNA sequences within the sample encode an identical CDR3. The chain employs TRBV30 and TRBJ1-1; weak D call: TRBD1 (6 bases). Germline CDR1 GTSNPN, CDR2 SVGIG (reference sequence). V gave up 0 bases and J gave up 4 bases, with 9 bases separating them. The CDR3 is 13 residues long. CDR3: CAWSVRGGTEAFF. Here the CDR3 DNA reads TGTGCCTGGAGTGTAAGGGGGGGCACTGAAGCTTTCTTT.

The chain carries TRBV15 and TRBJ2-5, with D possibly TRBD1 on 6 matching bases. V was clipped by 5 bases and J by 4 bases, with 8 bases between them. The germline V gene encodes CDR1 LNHNV and CDR2 YYDKDF (reference sequence). CDR3 length: 12 residues. Here the CDR3 DNA reads TGTGCCACCAGCTGGGGGCTAGAGACCCAGTACTTC. Encoded protein: CATSWGLETQYF.

The V and J genes are TRBV30 and TRBJ1-4, with a weak D call TRBD1 (6 bases). Per the germline V gene, CDR1 is GTSNPN and CDR2 is SVGIG (reference sequence). The CDR3 covers 12 residues. V shed 4 bases and J shed 8 bases, with 11 bases lying between them. This chain's CDR3 is CAWTTGGEKLFF. Written as DNA, the CDR3 is TGTGCCTGGACGACAGGTGGCGAAAAACTGTTTTTT. The variable domain in full, with the rest retrieved from reference TRBV30 and TRBJ1-4, is SQTIHQWPATLVQPVGSPLSLECTVEGTSNPNLYWYRQAAGRGLQLLFYSVGIGQISSEVPQNLSASRPQDRQFILSSKKLLLSDSGFYLCAWTTGGEKLFFGSGTQLSVL.

This clone was found a few times. J is TRBJ1-5 and V is TRBV19; TRBD1 aligns across 9 bases. This CDR3 contains 14 residues. The germline V gene has CDR1 LNHDA and CDR2 SQIVND (reference sequence). With V trimmed by 5 bases and J by 7 bases, 6 bases remained unmatched. CDR3 in amino acids: CASSSADRGQPQHF. CDR3 sequence (DNA): TGTGCCAGTAGTTCAGCGGACAGGGGACAGCCCCAGCATTTT.

The chain joins TRBV28 to TRBJ1-5; D is possibly TRBD1 (6 bases). Trimming pared 7 bases from V and 0 bases from J, leaving 10 bases between. CDR1 is MDHEN and CDR2 is SYDVKM in the germline V gene. The CDR3 loop spans 14 amino acids. The CDR3 is CASTGQYSNQPQHF. In nucleotides, the CDR3 is TGTGCCAGCACCGGACAGTATAGCAATCAGCCCCAGCATTTT.

V is TRBV5-4 and J is TRBJ1-2; perhaps TRBD1 as D (5 bases). Germline CDR1 and CDR2: SGHNT and YYREEE (reference sequence). CDR3 length: 13 residues. The V end lost 4 bases, the J end lost 10 bases, and 17 bases lay between the germline ends. The DNA for the CDR3 is TGTGCCAGCAGCCCCAGGGAGGTCACGGACTACACCTTC. Protein: CASSPREVTDYTF.

The chain employs TRBV15 and TRBJ2-4, with 7 nucleotides matching TRBD2. V shed 2 bases and J 7 bases; nucleotides not matched to a gene: 11. The length of the CDR3 is 16 residues. Germline CDR1 is LNHNV and CDR2 is YYDKDF (reference sequence). The CDR3 sequence is CATSRTLAAEVNIQYF. The CDR3 DNA is TGTGCCACCAGCAGAACCCTAGCGGCCGAGGTTAACATTCAGTACTTC.

The rearrangement joins TRBV7-8 to TRBJ1-2; D call uncertain. V lost 6 bases, J lost 5 bases, and 13 bases lay in between. The CDR3 loop spans 13 amino acids. Per germline, CDR1 SGHVS and CDR2 FQNEAQ. CDR3 DNA sequence: TGTGCCAGCAGGCCCCTTGGAGGATATGGCTACACCTTC. Its translation is CASRPLGGYGYTF.

This clone was seen more than once but under ten times. The chain is built from TRBV7-2 and TRBJ2-2, with D perhaps TRBD1 (5 bases). Germline loops: CDR1 SGHTA, CDR2 FQGNSA. With 4 bases removed from V and 0 bases from J, the gap between germline ends came to 9 bases. CDR3 size: 15 residues. The CDR3 reads CASSYTGPNTGELFF. The CDR3 DNA is TGTGCCAGCAGCTATACAGGACCGAACACCGGGGAGCTGTTTTTT.

CDR3 nucleotides: TGTGCCAGCAGTGAAGCGAGGTACAGCGGAGAGGAAAAACTGTTTTTT. It encodes CASSEARYSGEEKLFF. V and J are TRBV2 and TRBJ1-4; D not certain. The ends were cut back, 0 bases at V and 8 bases at J, with 16 bases in the middle. There are 16 residues in the CDR3. The V gene's germline CDR1 is SNHLY and CDR2 FYNNEI. Full variable domain (outside the CDR3, taken from reference TRBV2 and TRBJ1-4): EPEVTQTPSHQVTQMGQEVILRCVPISNHLYFYWYRQILGQKVEFLVSFYNNEISEKSEIFDDQFSVERPDGSNFTLKIRSTKLEDSAMYFCASSEARYSGEEKLFFGSGTQLSVL.

The chain employs TRBV12-5 and TRBJ1-5; 7 bases map to TRBD1. In germline, CDR1 is LGHNT, CDR2 FRNRAP. This CDR3 is built from 15 residues. J was trimmed by 1 base and V by 6 bases; bases with no gene match: 6. CDR3 nucleotide sequence: TGTGCTAGTGGGGCAACAGGGGAGAGCAATCAGCCCCAGCATTTT. Translating gives CASGATGESNQPQHF.

This chain joins TRBV19 and TRBJ2-7, with 7 bases fitting TRBD1. CDR1 and CDR2 (germline): LNHDA, SQIVND (reference sequence). This CDR3 comprises 14 residues. J gave up 4 bases and V 3 bases, and 6 bases lay outside the gene matches. The CDR3, as DNA: TGTGCCAGTAGTATGGCGCAGGGACAGTACGAGCAGTACTTC. This codes for CASSMAQGQYEQYF.

The genes are TRBV27 and TRBJ2-1; tentatively, D is TRBD1 (6 bases). Trimming took 0 bases from V and 11 from J, leaving 17 bases between them. The CDR3 spans 15 residues. The germline V gene encodes CDR1 MNHEY and CDR2 SMNVEV (reference sequence). CDR3 in DNA: TGTGCCAGCAGTTTATCCCGATTCCAGGGGAGTAAGCAGTTCTTC. This codes for CASSLSRFQGSKQFF.

This clone showed up just once. The chain carries TRBV29-1 and TRBJ2-5; TRBD1 is a possible D gene (6 bases). The ends were cut back, 7 bases at V and 3 bases at J, with 12 bases in the middle. Germline-derived CDR1 and CDR2 are SQVTM and ANQGSEA. This CDR3 is 12 amino acids long. The CDR3 sequence: CSASGAEETQYF. CDR3 coding DNA: TGCAGCGCATCAGGGGCGGAAGAGACCCAGTACTTC. Full variable domain (outside the CDR3, taken from reference TRBV29-1 and TRBJ2-5): SAVISQKPSRDICQRGTSLTIQCQVDSQVTMMFWYRQQPGQSLTLIATANQGSEATYESGFVIDKFPISRPNLTFSTLTVSNMSPEDSSIYLCSASGAEETQYFGPGTRLLVL.

Comments on this clone: An end of the junction differs from the germline gene, which may be a read error. This chain joins TRBV5-1 and TRBJ1-2, with 10 bases matching TRBD1. This CDR3 contains 15 residues. The V gene's germline CDR1 is SGHRS and CDR2 YFSETQ. The CDR3 reads CASSLATTGGYVYTF. In DNA, the CDR3 is TGCGCCAGCAGCTTGGCCACGACAGGGGGCTATGTCTACACCTTC.

The gene calls are TRBV29-1 and TRBJ2-3; 11 bases line up with TRBD2. Germline lookup yields CDR1 SQVTM and CDR2 ANQGSEA. Unmatched junction bases numbered 8, after V lost 7 bases and J lost 2 bases. CDR3 length equals 15 residues. The CDR3 spells CSALTSGDSTDTQYF. In nucleotides, the CDR3 is TGCAGCGCCTTGACTAGCGGGGACTCCACAGATACGCAGTATTTT.

CDR3 loop: CASSAGRGAQPQHF. As DNA, the CDR3 is TGTGCCAGCAGCGCCGGCAGGGGGGCTCAGCCCCAGCATTTT. The chain combines TRBV21-1 with TRBJ1-5; TRBD1 is taken as the D call from the table, unchecked against the DNA. TRBV21-1 is tagged as a pseudogene. CDR3 length: 14 amino acids.

V and J are TRBV7-2 and TRBJ1-1; TRBD1 matches 9 bases. After removal of 5 bases from V and 1 base from J, the junction contained 5 bases not matched to a gene. The CDR3 consists of 15 residues. CDR1 and CDR2 from the germline V gene are SGHTA and FQGNSA. For the CDR3, the DNA is TGTGCCAGCAGCATTGGGACAGGGAGGAACACTGAAGCTTTCTTT. Residues: CASSIGTGRNTEAFF.

Regarding this clone: Additional DNA sequences in this sample encode the identical CDR3. The chain recombines TRBV9 with TRBJ1-4, with TRBD1 identical over 11 bases. The V gene end was trimmed by 2 bases and the J gene end by 3 bases; junction bases not matched to a gene: 0. The CDR3 extends over 15 amino acids. The germline V gene has CDR1 SGDLS and CDR2 YYNGEE. CDR3 DNA sequence: TGTGCCAGCAGCGTGGGACAGGGGGCTAATGAAAAACTGTTTTTT. As protein: CASSVGQGANEKLFF. Full variable domain (rest looked up from reference TRBV9 and TRBJ1-4): DSGVTQTPKHLITATGQRVTLRCSPRSGDLSVYWYQQSLDQGLQFLIQYYNGEERAKGNILERFSAQQFPDLHSELNLSSLELGDSALYFCASSVGQGANEKLFFGSGTQLSVL.

The chain employs TRBV9 and TRBJ1-4; a possible D gene is TRBD1 (6 bases). The V gene lost 4 bases and the J gene lost 7 bases, with 14 bases spanning the gap. Germline values: CDR1 SGDLS, CDR2 YYNGEE. The CDR3 has 14 residues. CDR3 nucleotide sequence: TGTGCCAGCAGCTCGACAGGCTCGGGTGAAAAACTGTTTTTT. This gives the protein CASSSTGSGEKLFF.